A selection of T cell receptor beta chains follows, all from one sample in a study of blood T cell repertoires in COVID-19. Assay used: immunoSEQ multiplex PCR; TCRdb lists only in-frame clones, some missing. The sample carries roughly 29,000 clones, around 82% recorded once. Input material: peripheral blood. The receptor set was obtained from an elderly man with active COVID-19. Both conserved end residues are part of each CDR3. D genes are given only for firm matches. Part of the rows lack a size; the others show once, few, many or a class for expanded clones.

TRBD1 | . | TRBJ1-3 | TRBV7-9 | CASSRVGGQATIYF | TGTGCCAGCAGCCGGGTCGGGGGACAGGCCACCATATATTTT
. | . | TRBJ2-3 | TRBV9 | CASSVGQIYTDTQYF | TGTGCCAGCAGCGTCGGACAGATTTACACAGATACGCAGTATTTT
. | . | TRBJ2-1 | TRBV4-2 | CASSQGPGGSMNEQFF | TGTGCCAGCAGCCAAGGGCCCGGGGGTAGTATGAATGAGCAGTTCTTC
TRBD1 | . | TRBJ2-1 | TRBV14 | CASSQARTGGQFF | TGTGCCAGCAGCCAAGCGCGTACAGGGGGACAGTTCTTC
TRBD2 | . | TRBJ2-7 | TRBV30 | CAWSLSGVPLHAYF | TGTGCCTGGAGTCTAAGCGGGGTACCCCTACACGCGTATTTC
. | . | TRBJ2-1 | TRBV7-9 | CASSSFGQGPEQFF | TGTGCCAGCAGCTCGTTCGGGCAGGGGCCTGAGCAGTTCTTC
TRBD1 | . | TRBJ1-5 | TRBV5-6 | CASSTGTGVFQPQHF | TGTGCCAGCAGCACCGGGACAGGGGTCTTTCAGCCCCAGCATTTT
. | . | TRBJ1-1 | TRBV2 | CASSDLGGGTEAFF | TGTGCCAGCAGTGATTTGGGAGGAGGCACTGAAGCTTTCTTT
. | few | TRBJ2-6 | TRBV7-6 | CASSARDTGSGANVLTF | TGTGCCAGCAGCGCCCGGGACACAGGCTCTGGGGCCAACGTCCTGACTTTC
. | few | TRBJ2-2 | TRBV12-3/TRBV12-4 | CASSAPAGELFF | TGTGCCAGCAGCGCCCCGGCCGGGGAGCTGTTTTTT
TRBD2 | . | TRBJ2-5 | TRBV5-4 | CASSRSGTSGAMGETQYF | TGTGCCAGCAGCCGTAGCGGGACTAGCGGGGCCATGGGAGAGACCCAGTACTTC
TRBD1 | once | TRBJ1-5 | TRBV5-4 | CASSADRGRAQPQHF | TGTGCCAGCAGCGCGGACAGGGGGCGAGCACAGCCCCAGCATTTT
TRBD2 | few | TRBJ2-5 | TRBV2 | CASSVLDGRGGTQYF | TGTGCCAGCAGTGTTCTCGACGGGAGGGGCGGGACCCAGTACTTC
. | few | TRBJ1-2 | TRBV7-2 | CASSLVKRATVPSGYTF | TGTGCCAGCAGCTTAGTAAAGCGAGCGACGGTCCCGAGTGGCTACACCTTC
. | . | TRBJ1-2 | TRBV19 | CASSKPGTNYGYTF | TGTGCCAGTAGTAAGCCCGGGACAAATTATGGCTACACCTTC
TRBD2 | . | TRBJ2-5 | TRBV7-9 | CASSLSSGEGETQYF | TGTGCCAGCAGCTTGTCTAGCGGGGAAGGAGAGACCCAGTACTTC
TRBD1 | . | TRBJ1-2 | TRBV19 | CASSTGQGRYGYTF | TGTGCCAGTAGTACGGGACAGGGCCGCTATGGCTACACCTTC
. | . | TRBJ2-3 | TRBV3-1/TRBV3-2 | CASSPGGPTDTQYF | TGTGCCAGCAGCCCCGGGGGACCGACGGATACGCAGTATTTT
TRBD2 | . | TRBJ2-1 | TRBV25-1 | CASSEGLRLAFNEQFF | TGTGCCAGCAGTGAAGGGCTCCGACTAGCATTCAATGAGCAGTTCTTC
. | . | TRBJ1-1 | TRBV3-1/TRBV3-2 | CASSPTGGWSNTEAFF | TGTGCCAGCAGCCCAACGGGGGGTTGGAGCAACACTGAAGCTTTCTTT
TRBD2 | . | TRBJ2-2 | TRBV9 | CASSARTRGNTGELFF | TGTGCCAGCAGCGCTCGGACTAGGGGGAACACCGGGGAGCTGTTTTTT
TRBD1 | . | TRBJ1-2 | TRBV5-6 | CASSLGGTGTNYGYTF | TGTGCCAGCAGCTTGGGGGGGACAGGAACTAACTATGGCTACACCTTC
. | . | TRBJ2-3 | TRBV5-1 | CASSLHRDNTDTQYF | TGCGCCAGCAGCCTACACAGGGACAACACAGATACGCAGTATTTT
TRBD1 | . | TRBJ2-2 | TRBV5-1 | CASSLEQGARTGELFF | TGCGCCAGCAGCTTGGAGCAGGGGGCACGTACCGGGGAGCTGTTTTTT
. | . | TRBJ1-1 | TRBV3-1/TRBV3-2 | CASSQDNFRAEAFF | TGTGCCAGCAGCCAAGATAACTTTCGGGCTGAAGCTTTCTTT
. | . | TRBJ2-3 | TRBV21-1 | CASSKVETDTDTQYF | TGTGCCAGCAGCAAAGTGGAAACAGACACAGATACGCAGTATTTT
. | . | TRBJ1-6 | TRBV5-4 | CASSLDPGGSPLHF | TGTGCCAGCAGCTTGGACCCGGGAGGTTCACCCCTCCACTTT
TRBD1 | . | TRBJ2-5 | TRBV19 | CASSPRGTGSRETQYF | TGTGCCAGTAGTCCCCGGGGGACAGGGTCTCGGGAGACCCAGTACTTC
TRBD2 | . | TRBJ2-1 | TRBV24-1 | CATSDSAGGRYNEQFF | TGTGCCACCAGTGATTCTGCGGGGGGACGATACAATGAGCAGTTCTTC
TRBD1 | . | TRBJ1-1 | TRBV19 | CASSLRQGNTEAFF | TGTGCCAGTAGTCTTCGACAGGGAAACACTGAAGCTTTCTTT
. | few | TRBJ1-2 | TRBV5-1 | CASSLATGGSNYGYTF | TGCGCCAGCAGCTTGGCCACCGGGGGAAGTAACTATGGCTACACCTTC
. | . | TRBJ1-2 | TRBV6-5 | CATGTSSRVYGYTF | TGTGCCACGGGGACTTCGAGTAGGGTCTATGGCTACACCTTC
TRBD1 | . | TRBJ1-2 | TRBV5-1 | CASSPQGEANYGYTF | TGCGCCAGCAGCCCCCAGGGGGAAGCTAACTATGGCTACACCTTC
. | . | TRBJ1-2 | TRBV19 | CASSIDTSGEAKSYTF | TGTGCCAGTAGTATCGACACCTCAGGTGAAGCTAAGAGCTACACCTTC
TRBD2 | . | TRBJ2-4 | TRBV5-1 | CASSLGGSGGAAVQYF | TGCGCCAGCAGCTTGGGTGGCAGCGGGGGTGCTGCAGTTCAGTACTTC
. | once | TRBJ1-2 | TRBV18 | CASSTGDGYTF | TGTGCCAGCTCAACGGGTGATGGCTACACCTTC
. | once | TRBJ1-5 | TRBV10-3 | CAIRGQGGNQPQHF | TGTGCCATCAGGGGGCAGGGCGGCAATCAGCCCCAGCATTTT
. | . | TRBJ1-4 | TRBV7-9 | CASSPLAGGNEKLFF | TGTGCCAGCAGCCCATTGGCGGGGGGTAATGAAAAACTGTTTTTT
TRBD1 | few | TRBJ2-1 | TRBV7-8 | CASSLVTGLSYNEQFF | TGTGCCAGCAGCTTAGTGACAGGGTTGTCCTACAATGAGCAGTTCTTC
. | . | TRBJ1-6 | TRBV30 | CAWSVLQGRGLEPLHF | TGTGCCTGGAGTGTACTGCAGGGAAGGGGCCTCGAACCCCTCCACTTT
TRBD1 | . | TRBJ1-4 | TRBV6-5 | CASSLTGAVEKLFF | TGTGCCAGCAGTCTAACAGGGGCGGTCGAAAAACTGTTTTTT
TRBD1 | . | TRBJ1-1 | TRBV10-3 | CAIRTGGVVNTEAFF | TGTGCCATCAGGACAGGGGGTGTAGTGAACACTGAAGCTTTCTTT
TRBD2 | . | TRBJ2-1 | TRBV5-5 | CASRQTTSGGHNNEQFF | TGTGCCAGCAGACAAACGACTAGCGGGGGGCACAACAATGAGCAGTTCTTC
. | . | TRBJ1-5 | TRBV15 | CATSRDPRGRGNQPQHF | TGTGCCACCAGCAGAGATCCACGTGGCAGGGGCAATCAGCCCCAGCATTTT
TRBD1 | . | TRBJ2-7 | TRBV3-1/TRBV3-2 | CASSDPGQGGTYEQYF | TGTGCCAGCAGTGACCCGGGACAGGGGGGAACCTACGAGCAGTACTTC
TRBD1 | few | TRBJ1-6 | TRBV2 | CASSKDRVGNSPLHF | TGTGCCAGCAGTAAGGACAGGGTCGGTAATTCACCCCTCCACTTT
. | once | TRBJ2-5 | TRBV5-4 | CASMGEAQETQYF | TGTGCCAGCATGGGAGAGGCCCAAGAGACCCAGTACTTC
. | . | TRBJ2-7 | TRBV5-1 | CASSSEIPGYEQYF | TGCGCCAGCAGCTCCGAGATTCCGGGGTACGAGCAGTACTTC
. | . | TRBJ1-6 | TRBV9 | CASSVQGNNSPLHF | TGTGCCAGCAGCGTACAGGGTAATAATTCACCCCTCCACTTT
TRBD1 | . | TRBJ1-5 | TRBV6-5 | CASSLQGGSNQPQHF | TGTGCCAGCAGTTTACAGGGGGGCAGCAATCAGCCCCAGCATTTT
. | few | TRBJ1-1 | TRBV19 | CASSIGVGTEAFF | TGTGCCAGTAGTATCGGGGTCGGGACTGAAGCTTTCTTT
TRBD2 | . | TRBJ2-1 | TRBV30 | CAWTPSGAHNNEQFF | TGTGCCTGGACTCCTAGCGGGGCTCATAACAATGAGCAGTTCTTC
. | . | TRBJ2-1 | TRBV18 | CASSPPNEGRNEQFF | TGTGCCAGCTCACCACCGAATGAGGGAAGAAATGAGCAGTTCTTC